The TCR beta chain under discussion was sequenced for a study of T cells in Graves' hyperthyroidism and ophthalmopathy. As for the study in general: Peripheral blood was secured at the point of initial diagnosis, before any treatment.

Researchers amplified the TCR beta CDR3 regions from RNA transcripts. HTBI primers were employed in a first-round RT-PCR of the TCR CDR3. From the multiplex PCR reads, TCRdb called clonotypes with MiXCR, one entry per CDR3 protein. Counted here are a few hundred thousand distinct CDR3 sequences, about 13% occurring once; the ten biggest clones make up roughly 8.3%. Extraction of PBMCs used under 13 ml of fresh peripheral blood. In its sample, this clonotype was seen a few times. What it binds is not known. General study results and limits: It was a median 6.5 months before onset that the model predicted ophthalmopathy. Most thyroid clonotypes that were expanded above 0.001 also turned up in blood.

This receptor was taken from a woman under 30 with Graves' hyperthyroidism. Input material: blood.

The CDR3 coding sequence is TGTGCCACCACCCGCCCGGGGAAAAACTATGGCTACACCTTC. It translates to CATTRPGKNYGYTF. The chain recombines TRBV24-1 with TRBJ1-2; D is uncertain. Germline V gene data show CDR1 as KGHDR and CDR2 as SFDVKD. This CDR3 has 14 amino acids. Trimming cost V 8 bases and J 2 bases, with 14 bases left between them.